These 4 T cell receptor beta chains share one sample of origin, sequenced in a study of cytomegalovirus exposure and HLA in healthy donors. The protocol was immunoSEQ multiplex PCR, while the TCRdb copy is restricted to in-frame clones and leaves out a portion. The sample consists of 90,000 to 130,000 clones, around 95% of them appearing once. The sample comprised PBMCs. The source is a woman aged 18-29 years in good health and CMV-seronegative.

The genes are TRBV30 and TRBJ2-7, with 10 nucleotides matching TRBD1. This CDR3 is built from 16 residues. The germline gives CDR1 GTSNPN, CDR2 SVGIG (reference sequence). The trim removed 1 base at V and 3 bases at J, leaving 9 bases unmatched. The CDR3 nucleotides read TGTGCCTGGAGTGGCCGGGACAGGGGAGGATTCTACGAGCAGTACTTC. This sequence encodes CAWSGRDRGGFYEQYF.

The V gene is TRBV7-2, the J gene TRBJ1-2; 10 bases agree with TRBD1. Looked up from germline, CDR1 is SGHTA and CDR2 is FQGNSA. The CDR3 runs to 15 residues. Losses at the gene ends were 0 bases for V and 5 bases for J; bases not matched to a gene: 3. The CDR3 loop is CASSLAWDRGYGYTF. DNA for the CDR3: TGTGCCAGCAGCTTAGCCTGGGACAGGGGATATGGCTACACCTTC.

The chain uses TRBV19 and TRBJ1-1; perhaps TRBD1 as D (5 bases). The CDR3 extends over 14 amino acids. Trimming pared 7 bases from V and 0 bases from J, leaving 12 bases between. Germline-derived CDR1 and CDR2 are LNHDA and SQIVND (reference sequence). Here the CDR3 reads CASTPLGVNTEAFF. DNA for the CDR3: TGTGCCAGTACCCCCCTAGGGGTGAACACTGAAGCTTTCTTT.

The CDR3 reads CASSGGEGWETQYF. As DNA, the CDR3 is TGTGCCAGCAGTGGAGGAGAAGGTTGGGAGACCCAGTACTTC. The rearrangement joins TRBV2 to TRBJ2-5; D gene ambiguous. Trimming removed 4 bases at V and 5 bases at J, with 14 bases between. CDR1 is SNHLY, CDR2 FYNNEI, per germline. This CDR3 region has 14 residues. Together with reference TRBV2 and TRBJ2-5, the CDR3 gives the full variable domain: EPEVTQTPSHQVTQMGQEVILRCVPISNHLYFYWYRQILGQKVEFLVSFYNNEISEKSEIFDDQFSVERPDGSNFTLKIRSTKLEDSAMYFCASSGGEGWETQYFGPGTRLLVL.